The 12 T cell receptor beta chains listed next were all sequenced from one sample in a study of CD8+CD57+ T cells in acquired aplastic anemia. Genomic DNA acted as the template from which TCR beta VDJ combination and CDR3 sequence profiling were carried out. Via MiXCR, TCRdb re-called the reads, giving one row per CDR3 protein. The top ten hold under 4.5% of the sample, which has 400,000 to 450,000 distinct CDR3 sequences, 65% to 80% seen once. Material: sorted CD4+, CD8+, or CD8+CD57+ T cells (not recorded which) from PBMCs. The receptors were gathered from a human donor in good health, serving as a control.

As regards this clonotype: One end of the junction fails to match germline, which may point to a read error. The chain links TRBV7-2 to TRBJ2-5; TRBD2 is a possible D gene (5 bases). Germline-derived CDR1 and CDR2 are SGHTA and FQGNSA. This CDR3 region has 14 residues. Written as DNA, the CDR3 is TGTGCCAGCAGCTTAGCATTAGACTTAGAACACCGGGGATTC. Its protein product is CASSLALDLEHRGF.

The CDR3 coding sequence is TGCAGTGCTAGGGCGGGGCAATATAGCAAGCCCCAGCATTTT. Its protein is CSARAGQYSKPQHF. V and J are TRBV20-1 and TRBJ1-5; a weak D match, TRBD1 (5 bases). Trimming shortened V by 3 bases and J by 8 bases, and 17 bases separated the two germline ends. Germline V CDR1 and CDR2: DFQATT, SNEGSKA (reference sequence). This CDR3 is built from 14 residues.

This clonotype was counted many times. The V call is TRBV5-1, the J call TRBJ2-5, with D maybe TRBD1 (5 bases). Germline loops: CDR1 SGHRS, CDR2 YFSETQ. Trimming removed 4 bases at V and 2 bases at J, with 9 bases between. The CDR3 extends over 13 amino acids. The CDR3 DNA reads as TGCGCCAGCAGCCGGACACTACAAGAGACCCAGTACTTC. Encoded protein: CASSRTLQETQYF.

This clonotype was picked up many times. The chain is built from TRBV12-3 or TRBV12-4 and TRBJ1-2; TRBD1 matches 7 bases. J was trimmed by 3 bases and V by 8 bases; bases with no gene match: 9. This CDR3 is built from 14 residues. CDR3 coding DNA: TGTGCCAGCGGACAAGGGGACAGATACTATGGCTACACCTTC. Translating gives CASGQGDRYYGYTF.

The CDR3 nucleotides are TGCAGCGCCGCTGACGACAGGAACACTGAAGCTTTCTTT. It encodes CSAADDRNTEAFF. This chain connects TRBV20-1 to TRBJ1-1; possibly TRBD1 for D (5 bases). The CDR3 consists of 13 residues. Per germline, CDR1 DFQATT and CDR2 SNEGSKA (reference sequence).

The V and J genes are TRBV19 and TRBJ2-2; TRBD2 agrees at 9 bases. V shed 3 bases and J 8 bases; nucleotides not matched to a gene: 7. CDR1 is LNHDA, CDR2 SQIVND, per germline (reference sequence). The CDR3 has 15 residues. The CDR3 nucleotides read TGTGCCAGTAGTATGCCTAGCGGGGCCCTTGGGGAGCTGTTTTTT. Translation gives CASSMPSGALGELFF. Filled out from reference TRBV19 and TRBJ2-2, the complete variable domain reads DGGITQSPKYLFRKEGQNVTLSCEQNLNHDAMYWYRQDPGQGLRLIYYSQIVNDFQKGDIAEGYSVSREKKESFPLTVTSAQKNPTAFYLCASSMPSGALGELFFGEGSRLTVL.

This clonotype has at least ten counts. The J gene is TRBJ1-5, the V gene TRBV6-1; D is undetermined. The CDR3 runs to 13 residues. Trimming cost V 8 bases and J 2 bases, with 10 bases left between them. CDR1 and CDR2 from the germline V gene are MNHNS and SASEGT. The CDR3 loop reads CASAEAGNQPQHF. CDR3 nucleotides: TGTGCCAGCGCTGAGGCAGGCAATCAGCCCCAGCATTTT.

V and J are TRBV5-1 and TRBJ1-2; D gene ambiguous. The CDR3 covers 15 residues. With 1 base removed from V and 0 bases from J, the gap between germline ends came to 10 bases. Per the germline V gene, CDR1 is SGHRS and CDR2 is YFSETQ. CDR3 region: CASSLRPDPNYGYTF. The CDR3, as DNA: TGCGCCAGCAGCTTGAGGCCGGATCCTAACTATGGCTACACCTTC. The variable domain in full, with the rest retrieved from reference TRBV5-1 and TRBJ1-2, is KAGVTQTPRYLIKTRGQQVTLSCSPISGHRSVSWYQQTPGQGLQFLFEYFSETQRNKGNFPGRFSGRQFSNSRSEMNVSTLELGDSALYLCASSLRPDPNYGYTFGSGTRLTVV.

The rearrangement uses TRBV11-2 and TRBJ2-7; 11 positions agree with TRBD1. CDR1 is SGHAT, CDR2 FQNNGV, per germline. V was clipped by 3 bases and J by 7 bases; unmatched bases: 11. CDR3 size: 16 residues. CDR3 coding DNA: TGTGCCAGCAGCTTTCATCATGGACAGGGGGCGCGGGAGCAGTACTTC. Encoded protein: CASSFHHGQGAREQYF.

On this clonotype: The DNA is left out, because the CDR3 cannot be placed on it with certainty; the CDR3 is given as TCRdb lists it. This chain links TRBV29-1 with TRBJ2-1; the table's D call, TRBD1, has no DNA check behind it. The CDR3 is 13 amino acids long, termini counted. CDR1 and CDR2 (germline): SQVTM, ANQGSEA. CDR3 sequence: CSVGFGTLNEFVF.

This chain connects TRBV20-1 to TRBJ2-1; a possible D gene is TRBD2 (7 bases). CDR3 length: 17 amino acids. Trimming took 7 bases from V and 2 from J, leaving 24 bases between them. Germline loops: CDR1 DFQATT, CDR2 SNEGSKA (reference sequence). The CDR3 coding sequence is TGCAGTGGTAATGGGGTGGTGGGCGGGGGCGCCTACAATGAGCAGTTCTTC. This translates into CSGNGVVGGGAYNEQFF.

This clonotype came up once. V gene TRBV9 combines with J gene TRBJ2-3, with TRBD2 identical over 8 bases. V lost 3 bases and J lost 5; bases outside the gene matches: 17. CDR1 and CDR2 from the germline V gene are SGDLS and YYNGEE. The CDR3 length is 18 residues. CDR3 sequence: CASSARTSRAASLDTQYF. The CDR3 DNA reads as TGTGCCAGCAGCGCCCGGACTAGCCGGGCGGCGTCTTTAGATACGCAGTATTTT.